Here is one TCR beta chain with its context. The antigen is not known. It was with 60 Vbeta and 13 Jbeta primers that the PCR ran. Assay used: immunoSEQ multiplex PCR; TCRdb lists only in-frame clones, some missing. This sample has over 95,000 clones; about 78% occur once, and the top ten carry roughly 12%. This specimen comes from a study of cytomegalovirus exposure and HLA in healthy donors. The CDR3 is 15 residues long. CDR1 is LNHDA and CDR2 is SQIVND in the germline V gene (reference sequence). Deletions cut 5 bases from V and 6 bases from J, with 19 bases between. Findings of the study overall: Fewer N-insertions (relative to the roughly 660-donor mean) were reportedly seen in an Asian-associated ancestry cluster in a later analysis. It was shown in a later analysis that HLA-associated TCR beta chains were more clonally expanded than other, equally common chains. Reports credit the classifier with highly specific, highly sensitive diagnosis of cytomegalovirus status. Later analysis demonstrated an association between a missense DCLRE1C variant and TCR beta V- and J-gene trimming.

The receptor comes from a woman in her thirties or forties in good health and CMV-seropositive. This chain joins TRBV19 and TRBJ1-1; perhaps TRBD1 as D (6 bases). The sequenced sample was PBMCs. This CDR3 reads CASSDYRVGASEAFF. In DNA, the CDR3 is TGTGCCAGTAGTGATTACAGGGTCGGGGCATCTGAAGCTTTCTTT.